This TCR beta chain is from a study of response to subunit inactivated influenza vaccine. A remark on this clonotype: What it binds is unknown.

Whole-study findings and limits: Authors suggested few new T cells are recruited by each seasonal influenza vaccination.

Germline V CDR1 and CDR2: LGHDT, YNNKEL (reference sequence). V lost 3 bases to trimming and J lost 1 base, with 8 bases between them. The CDR3 is 14 residues long. TCRdb re-called the RT-PCR reads with MiXCR, one entry per CDR3 protein. Seen here are around 490,000 distinct CDR3 sequences, 7.5% to 8.5% observed once, and the top ten hold 13%. The source material was PBMCs from blood, sampled around 25 months after vaccination. The sequence came from a man between 50 and 69 years old who received an inactivated influenza vaccine. The chain is built from TRBV3-1 and TRBJ2-3; D unclear. CDR3: CASSQIVRTDTQYF. The CDR3 DNA sequence: TGTGCCAGCAGCCAGATAGTGCGCACAGATACGCAGTATTTT.